The 26 T cell receptor beta chains listed next were all sequenced from one sample in a study of cytomegalovirus exposure and HLA in healthy donors. The PCR ran on 60 Vbeta and 13 Jbeta primers. Generated by immunoSEQ multiplex PCR, the TCRdb table keeps only in-frame clones and is missing some. The sample lists over 80,000 clones, about 67% occurring once. The specimen sequenced was PBMCs. The receptors derive from a woman younger than 35 in good health and CMV-seropositive.

This chain links TRBV5-1 with TRBJ1-4; D unclear. The CDR3 has 15 amino acids. The germline CDR1 and CDR2 sequences are SGHRS and YFSETQ. The V gene lost 0 bases and the J gene lost 8 bases, with 14 bases spanning the gap. This CDR3 reads CASSLGRPGGEKLFF. The CDR3 coding sequence is TGCGCCAGCAGCTTGGGCCGGCCGGGAGGGGAAAAACTGTTTTTT.

This sequence joins TRBV7-2 and TRBJ1-6; no reliable D call. The V end was cut by 4 bases, the J end by 6 bases, with 7 bases between. Germline CDR1 and CDR2: SGHTA and FQGNSA. The CDR3 consists of 13 residues. The CDR3 DNA follows: TGTGCCAGCAGCTGGACTCTTAATTCACCCCTCCACTTT. Translation gives CASSWTLNSPLHF.

The chain couples TRBV29-1 to TRBJ1-2; the match to TRBD1 covers 8 bases. Germline assignment: CDR1 SQVTM and CDR2 ANQGSEA. With 6 bases clipped from V and 0 bases from J, the junction kept 6 bases outside the gene matches. The length of the CDR3 is 14 residues. This CDR3 is CSVDRGTANYGYTF. DNA for the CDR3: TGCAGCGTCGACAGGGGAACGGCTAACTATGGCTACACCTTC.

This clone was observed a handful of times. This chain uses TRBV11-2 with TRBJ2-2; 9 bases line up with TRBD2. This CDR3 spans 17 amino acids. The germline V gene encodes CDR1 SGHAT and CDR2 FQNNGV. V was pared by 1 base and J by 6 bases, with 9 bases of the junction left unmatched. The CDR3 sequence is CASSLVDSGRLAGELFF. In nucleotides, the CDR3 is TGTGCCAGCAGCTTAGTAGACAGCGGGAGGTTGGCCGGGGAGCTGTTTTTT.

V and J are TRBV29-1 and TRBJ1-1; D possibly corresponds to TRBD1 (6 bases). The CDR3 covers 13 residues. Trimming stripped 8 bases from V and 2 bases from J, with 15 bases between. Germline CDR1 and CDR2: SQVTM and ANQGSEA. CDR3 region: CSSRTDLNTEAFF. The DNA for the CDR3 is TGCAGCTCAAGGACAGACCTCAACACTGAAGCTTTCTTT. The full variable domain, completed using reference TRBV29-1 and TRBJ1-1, is SAVISQKPSRDICQRGTSLTIQCQVDSQVTMMFWYRQQPGQSLTLIATANQGSEATYESGFVIDKFPISRPNLTFSTLTVSNMSPEDSSIYLCSSRTDLNTEAFFGQGTRLTVV.

In its sample, this clone was seen a few times. This rearrangement joins TRBV6-6 to TRBJ2-3; a weak D match, TRBD2 (5 bases). V was pared by 6 bases and J by 2 bases, with 18 bases between. Germline lookup yields CDR1 MNHNY and CDR2 SVGAGI (reference sequence). The CDR3 has 16 amino acids. CDR3 amino acids: CASSTWAGGNTDTQYF. The CDR3 DNA reads TGTGCCAGCAGCACCTGGGCGGGTGGGAACACAGATACGCAGTATTTT.

The chain is built from TRBV5-1 and TRBJ1-4; D is perhaps TRBD1 (6 bases). Germline loops: CDR1 SGHRS, CDR2 YFSETQ. This CDR3 contains 15 residues. V was cut by 4 bases and J by 8 bases, with 18 bases left in between. Here the CDR3 reads CASSPGTRPGEKLFF. CDR3 sequence (DNA): TGCGCCAGCAGCCCGGGGACACGACCGGGAGAAAAACTGTTTTTT.

The rearrangement links TRBV5-6 to TRBJ2-7, with 10 bases aligning to TRBD1. CDR1 and CDR2 from the germline V gene are SGHDT and YYEEEE. V trimming: 0 bases; J trimming: 4 bases; junction bases outside the gene matches: 7. This CDR3 comprises 16 residues. The CDR3 spells CASSLDTGTGEYEQYF. The DNA for the CDR3 is TGTGCCAGCAGCTTGGATACCGGGACAGGGGAATACGAGCAGTACTTC.

V is TRBV6-1 and J is TRBJ1-1; D is ambiguous. V gave up 7 bases and J gave up 0 bases, with 3 bases separating them. CDR1 MNHNS and CDR2 SASEGT come from the germline V gene. This CDR3 is built from 11 residues. CDR3 residues: CASILNTEAFF. CDR3 nucleotide sequence: TGTGCCAGCATCTTGAACACTGAAGCTTTCTTT.

The rearrangement joins TRBV9 to TRBJ1-5; D is undetermined. Trimming left V 0 bases short and J 6 bases short, with 13 bases between. There are 15 residues in the CDR3. Germline V gene sequence: CDR1 SGDLS, CDR2 YYNGEE. The CDR3 reads CASSVGGILGQPQHF. In nucleotides, the CDR3 is TGTGCCAGCAGCGTAGGCGGGATTTTAGGTCAGCCCCAGCATTTT.

Notes on this clone: An end of the junction does not agree with germline; a read error may underlie this. Within the sample, other DNA sequences also encode this same CDR3. J is TRBJ2-1 and V is TRBV27; 7 bases agree with TRBD1. The CDR3 totals 12 residues. Germline CDR1 and CDR2: MNHEY and SMNVEV (reference sequence). The CDR3: CASSRQGYEQFF. In DNA form, the CDR3 reads TGCGCCAGCAGCCGACAGGGCTATGAGCAGTTCTTC.

The chain joins TRBV7-2 to TRBJ2-7, with D perhaps matching TRBD2 (6 bases). CDR3 size: 16 residues. The germline CDR1 and CDR2 sequences are SGHTA and FQGNSA. Trimming cost V 5 bases and J 7 bases, with 24 bases left between them. The CDR3, as DNA: TGTGCCAGCAGCCCTCGGGGGACTTTAGGGAATGGGGAGCAGTACTTC. This encodes CASSPRGTLGNGEQYF.

The chain has TRBV30 and TRBJ2-7, with TRBD1 identical over 9 bases. Germline CDR1 GTSNPN, CDR2 SVGIG (reference sequence). The CDR3 is 15 residues long. After removal of 7 bases from V and 4 bases from J, the junction contained 14 bases not matched to a gene. The CDR3 nucleotides are TGTGCCTTACTCTCTCTGGGACAGGGTGGGTACGAGCAGTACTTC. It is translated as CALLSLGQGGYEQYF.

The chain uses TRBV4-3 and TRBJ2-1; 8 positions agree with TRBD2. Germline V CDR1 and CDR2: LGHNA, YSLEER. The V segment lost 5 bases and the J segment 0 bases; nucleotides outside the gene matches: 3. The CDR3 has 15 amino acids. CDR3 protein: CASSKGTSSYNEQFF. As DNA, the CDR3 is TGCGCCAGCAGCAAGGGGACTAGCTCCTACAATGAGCAGTTCTTC.

The V call is TRBV2, the J call TRBJ2-1; 7 nucleotides line up with TRBD1. Trimming cost V 8 bases and J 7 bases; bases outside gene matches: 11. The CDR3 sequence is 14 residues long. Germline-derived CDR1 and CDR2 are SNHLY and FYNNEI. The DNA for the CDR3 is TGTGCCAGCGGCGACCAGGGGGTCAGGAATGAGCAGTTCTTC. It yields the protein CASGDQGVRNEQFF.

The chain has TRBV30 and TRBJ1-5; D not resolved. Per germline, CDR1 GTSNPN and CDR2 SVGIG (reference sequence). Trimming removed 1 base at V and 10 bases at J, with 11 bases between. This CDR3 is 12 amino acids long. CDR3 amino acids: CAWSGMEGPQHF. The CDR3 nucleotides are TGTGCCTGGAGTGGTATGGAGGGACCCCAGCATTTT. Full variable domain (remainder filled in from reference TRBV30 and TRBJ1-5): SQTIHQWPATLVQPVGSPLSLECTVEGTSNPNLYWYRQAAGRGLQLLFYSVGIGQISSEVPQNLSASRPQDRQFILSSKKLLLSDSGFYLCAWSGMEGPQHFGDGTRLSIL.

The V call is TRBV11-3, the J call TRBJ2-1; 9 bases line up with TRBD2. Per germline, CDR1 SGHNT and CDR2 YENEEA. Trimming removed 1 base from V and 7 bases from J; junction bases left unmatched: 5. CDR3 size: 15 residues. The CDR3 is CASSLGSGRSNEQFF. For the CDR3, the DNA is TGTGCCAGCAGCTTAGGTAGCGGGAGAAGTAATGAGCAGTTCTTC.

This clone was found once. The chain uses TRBV4-1 and TRBJ2-7; no clear D. CDR3 length: 17 amino acids. From germline, CDR1 is MGHRA and CDR2 YSYEKL. V was clipped by 0 bases and J by 2 bases, with 17 bases between them. The CDR3 here is CASSQERSAGSAYEQYF. The CDR3 region has the DNA TGCGCCAGCAGCCAAGAGAGATCGGCAGGATCCGCCTACGAGCAGTACTTC.

The chain is built from TRBV2 and TRBJ1-5; weak D call: TRBD1 (5 bases). CDR1 and CDR2 (germline): SNHLY, FYNNEI. CDR3 length: 14 residues. The V end lost 4 bases, the J end lost 2 bases, and 9 bases lay between the germline ends. CDR3 coding DNA: TGTGCCAGCAGTGCGGGGGAAGGCAATCAGCCCCAGCATTTT. Translation gives CASSAGEGNQPQHF.

This chain uses TRBV7-6 with TRBJ2-7, with 11 bases that match TRBD2. This CDR3 is built from 15 residues. Trimming took 6 bases from V and 3 from J; bases not matched to a gene: 7. Germline V CDR1 and CDR2: SGHVS, FNYEAQ. The CDR3 sequence is CASSSKTSGIYEQYF. CDR3 DNA: TGTGCCAGCAGTTCCAAGACTAGCGGGATCTACGAGCAGTACTTC.

The chain employs TRBV4-2 and TRBJ2-1; 11 bases are a match to TRBD1. CDR1 LGHNA and CDR2 YNFKEQ come from the germline V gene. There are 17 residues in the CDR3. Losses at the gene ends were 4 bases for V and 5 bases for J; bases not matched to a gene: 10. In DNA, the CDR3 is TGTGCCAGCAGCCGAGGAGTCGGACAGGGGGCGGACAATGAGCAGTTCTTC. Translating gives CASSRGVGQGADNEQFF.

This clone appeared a few times. The rearrangement links TRBV7-9 to TRBJ1-3; 7 nucleotides agree with TRBD1. The CDR3 contains 12 residues. Per the germline V gene, CDR1 is SEHNR and CDR2 is FQNEAQ (reference sequence). The V segment lost 8 bases and the J segment 7 bases; nucleotides outside the gene matches: 5. The CDR3 spells CASSGQRNTIYF. The CDR3 DNA follows: TGTGCCAGCTCGGGACAGAGGAACACCATATATTTT.

This clone was seen once. This chain joins TRBV29-1 and TRBJ2-3, with TRBD2 matching over 11 bases. CDR1 is SQVTM, CDR2 ANQGSEA, per germline. V dropped 1 base and J dropped 0; count of bases not matched to a gene: 3. CDR3 length: 16 residues. The CDR3 region is CSVEGLAGGSTDTQYF. The CDR3 bases are TGCAGCGTTGAAGGCCTAGCGGGAGGCAGCACAGATACGCAGTATTTT.

V gene TRBV15 combines with J gene TRBJ1-5, with D possibly TRBD1 on 5 matching bases. Between the trimmed V and J ends, which lost 5 bases and 4 bases, there was a span of 9 bases. The germline gives CDR1 LNHNV, CDR2 YYDKDF (reference sequence). This CDR3 spans 13 amino acids. The CDR3 nucleotides are TGTGCCACCAGCCGACAGACGAATCAGCCCCAGCATTTT. This encodes CATSRQTNQPQHF.

The V call is TRBV18, the J call TRBJ2-5; 8 nucleotides agree with TRBD1. V trimming: 3 bases; J trimming: 3 bases; junction bases outside the gene matches: 3. Germline V lookup: CDR1 KGHSH, CDR2 LQKENI. The CDR3 length is 14 residues. Here the CDR3 DNA reads TGTGCCAGCTCACCCCAACAGGGGGAAGAGACCCAGTACTTC. This encodes CASSPQQGEETQYF.

At least ten counts were recorded for this clone. The chain carries TRBV11-2 and TRBJ2-7; 7 bases map to TRBD1. V trimming: 1 base; J trimming: 3 bases; junction bases outside the gene matches: 9. Germline CDR1 SGHAT, CDR2 FQNNGV. CDR3 size: 16 residues. DNA for the CDR3: TGTGCCAGCAGCTTAGGAGAACCGGGACAGCTCTACGAGCAGTACTTC. It is translated as CASSLGEPGQLYEQYF. Looking up the rest from reference TRBV11-2 and TRBJ2-7 gives the full variable domain: EAGVAQSPRYKIIEKRQSVAFWCNPISGHATLYWYQQILGQGPKLLIQFQNNGVVDDSQLPKDRFSAERLKGVDSTLKIQPAKLEDSAVYLCASSLGEPGQLYEQYFGPGTRLTVT.